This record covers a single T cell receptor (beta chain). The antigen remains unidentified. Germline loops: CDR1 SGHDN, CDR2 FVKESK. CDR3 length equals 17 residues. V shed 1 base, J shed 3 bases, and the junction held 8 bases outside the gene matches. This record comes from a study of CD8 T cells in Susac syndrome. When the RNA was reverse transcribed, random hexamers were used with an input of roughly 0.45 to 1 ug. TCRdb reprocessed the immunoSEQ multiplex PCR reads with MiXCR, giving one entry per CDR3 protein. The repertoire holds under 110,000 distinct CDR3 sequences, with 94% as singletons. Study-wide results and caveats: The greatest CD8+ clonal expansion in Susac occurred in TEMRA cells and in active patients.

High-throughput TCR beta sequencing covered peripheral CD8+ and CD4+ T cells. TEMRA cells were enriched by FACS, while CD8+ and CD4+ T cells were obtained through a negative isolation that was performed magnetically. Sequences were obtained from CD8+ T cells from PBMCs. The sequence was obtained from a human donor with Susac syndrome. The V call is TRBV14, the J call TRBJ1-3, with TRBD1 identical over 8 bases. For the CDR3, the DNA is TGTGCCAGCAGCCAAGTCGGCAGGGGGCTTTATGGAAACACCATATATTTT. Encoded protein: CASSQVGRGLYGNTIYF.